This T cell receptor (beta chain) was recovered during a study of identical twins. Study-wide results and limits: Donors were not followed over many years; analysis was cross-sectional.

This clonotype came up a few times. The antigen is not known. The V end lost 0 bases, the J end lost 10 bases, and 13 bases lay between the germline ends. This CDR3 is built from 13 residues. CDR1 DFQATT and CDR2 SNEGSKA come from the germline V gene (reference sequence). Through template switching, a universal primer site was introduced, and the cDNA contained unique molecular identifiers. TCRdb independently ran MiXCR on the 5' RACE reads; one entry per CDR3 protein. In the table there are fewer than 900,000 distinct CDR3 sequences, around 21% of which are singletons. These data also featured in a second study, about T cells expressing NK-cell markers.

V and J are TRBV20-1 and TRBJ2-1; D gene unclear. Sequenced material: PBMCs. This sequence originates from a woman under 30 in good health. The CDR3 region is CSARDISPSEQFF. In DNA, the CDR3 is TGCAGTGCTAGAGATATTTCCCCGTCGGAGCAGTTCTTC.